Listed below are T cell receptor beta chains from one sample, sequenced in a study of cytotoxic CD8 clonotypes in ibrutinib-treated CLL. The assay was immunoSEQ multiplex PCR, and TCRdb's table has in-frame clones only and misses some. The sample has some 310,000 clones, about 80% seen once. Specimen: PBMCs, collected before ibrutinib treatment. Receptors originate from a human donor with chronic lymphocytic leukemia. Each CDR3 is given with its conserved first and last residue. The D gene is left open where the match is weak.

v_gene: TRBV13; d_gene: NA; j_gene: TRBJ1-1; CDR3aa: CARSPLSSTEAFF; CDR3nt: TGTGCCAGATCTCCTCTTTCGAGCACTGAAGCTTTCTTT
v_gene: TRBV15; d_gene: NA; j_gene: TRBJ2-4; CDR3aa: CATSRDGSIKNIQYF; CDR3nt: TGTGCCACCAGCAGAGATGGCTCAATCAAAAACATTCAGTACTTC
v_gene: TRBV7-2; d_gene: TRBD2; j_gene: TRBJ2-1; CDR3aa: CASSPGLAGVVAQFF; CDR3nt: TGTGCCAGCAGCCCCGGACTAGCGGGAGTAGTGGCGCAGTTCTTC
v_gene: TRBV11-3; d_gene: TRBD2; j_gene: TRBJ2-3; CDR3aa: CASSLSSGRALADTQYF; CDR3nt: TGTGCCAGCAGCTTATCTAGCGGGAGGGCCTTGGCAGATACGCAGTATTTT
v_gene: TRBV19; d_gene: NA; j_gene: TRBJ2-1; CDR3aa: CASTTAAYNEQFF; CDR3nt: TGTGCCAGTACCACGGCGGCCTACAATGAGCAGTTCTTC
v_gene: TRBV6-5; d_gene: NA; j_gene: TRBJ2-7; CDR3aa: CASSSGRMPGYEQYF; CDR3nt: TGTGCCAGCAGCAGCGGACGTATGCCAGGCTACGAGCAGTACTTC
v_gene: TRBV6-1; d_gene: NA; j_gene: TRBJ2-1; CDR3aa: CASSLRDSSYNEQFF; CDR3nt: TGTGCCAGCAGTCTCCGGGACTCTTCCTACAATGAGCAGTTCTTC
v_gene: TRBV5-1; d_gene: TRBD2; j_gene: TRBJ2-1; CDR3aa: CASSKGLAGSSYNEQFF; CDR3nt: TGCGCCAGCAGCAAAGGACTAGCGGGGAGCTCCTACAATGAGCAGTTCTTC
v_gene: TRBV27; d_gene: NA; j_gene: TRBJ1-2; CDR3aa: CASRQGSNGYTF; CDR3nt: TGTGCCAGCAGACAGGGTTCTAATGGCTACACCTTC
v_gene: TRBV2; d_gene: TRBD1; j_gene: TRBJ2-5; CDR3aa: CASTGTAQETQYF; CDR3nt: TGTGCCAGCACCGGGACAGCTCAAGAGACCCAGTACTTC